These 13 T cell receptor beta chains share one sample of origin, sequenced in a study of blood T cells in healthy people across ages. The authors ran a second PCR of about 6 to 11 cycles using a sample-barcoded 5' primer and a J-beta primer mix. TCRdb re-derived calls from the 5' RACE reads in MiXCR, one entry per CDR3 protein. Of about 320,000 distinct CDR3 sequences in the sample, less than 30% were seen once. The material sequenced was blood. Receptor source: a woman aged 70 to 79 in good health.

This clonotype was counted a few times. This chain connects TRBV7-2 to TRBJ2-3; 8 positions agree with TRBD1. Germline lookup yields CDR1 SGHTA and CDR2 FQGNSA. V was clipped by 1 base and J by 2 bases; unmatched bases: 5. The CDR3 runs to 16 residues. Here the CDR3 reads CASSLGDRLYTDTQYF. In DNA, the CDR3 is TGTGCCAGCAGCTTAGGGGACAGGTTATACACAGATACGCAGTATTTT.

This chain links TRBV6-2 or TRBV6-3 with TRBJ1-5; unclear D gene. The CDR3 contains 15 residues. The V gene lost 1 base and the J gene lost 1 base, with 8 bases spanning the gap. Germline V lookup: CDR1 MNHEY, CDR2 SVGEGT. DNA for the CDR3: TGTGCCAGCAGTTACTACGGGATGAGCAATCAGCCCCAGCATTTT. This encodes CASSYYGMSNQPQHF.

CDR3 protein: CASSLRLGGTGELFF. Written as DNA, the CDR3 is TGCGCCAGCAGCTTGAGGCTCGGGGGCACCGGGGAGCTGTTTTTT. The chain carries TRBV5-1 and TRBJ2-2; perhaps TRBD2 as D (6 bases). The CDR3 is 15 amino acids. Trimming removed 1 base from V and 4 bases from J, with 11 bases in between. CDR1 and CDR2 (germline): SGHRS, YFSETQ.

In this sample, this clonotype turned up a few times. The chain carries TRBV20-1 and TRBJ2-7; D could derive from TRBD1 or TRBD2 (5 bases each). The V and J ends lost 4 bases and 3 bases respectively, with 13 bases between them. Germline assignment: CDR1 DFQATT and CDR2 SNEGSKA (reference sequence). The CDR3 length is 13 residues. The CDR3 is CSATRGGVYEQYF. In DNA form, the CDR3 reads TGCAGTGCTACGAGGGGTGGAGTCTACGAGCAGTACTTC.

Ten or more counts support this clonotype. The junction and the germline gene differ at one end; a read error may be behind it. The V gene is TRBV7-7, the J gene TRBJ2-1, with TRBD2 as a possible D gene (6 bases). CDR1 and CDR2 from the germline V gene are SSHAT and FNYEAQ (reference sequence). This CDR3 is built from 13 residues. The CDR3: CASSLADRDEQFF. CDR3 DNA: TGTGCTAGCAGCTTAGCGGACCGAGATGAGCAGTTCTTC.

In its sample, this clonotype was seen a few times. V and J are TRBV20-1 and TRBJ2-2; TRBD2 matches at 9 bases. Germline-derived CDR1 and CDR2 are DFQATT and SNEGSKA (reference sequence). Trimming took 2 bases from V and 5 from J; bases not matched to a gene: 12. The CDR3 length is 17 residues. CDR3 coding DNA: TGCAGTGCTAGACCCCGGGTTAGCGGGAGCGTAACCGGGGAGCTGTTTTTT. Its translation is CSARPRVSGSVTGELFF.

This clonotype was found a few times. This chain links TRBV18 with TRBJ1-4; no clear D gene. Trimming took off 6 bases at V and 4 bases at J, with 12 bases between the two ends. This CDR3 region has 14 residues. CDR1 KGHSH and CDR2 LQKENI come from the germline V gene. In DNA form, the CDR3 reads TGTGCCAGCTCCCCGTCTACGGGTAATGAAAAACTGTTTTTT. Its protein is CASSPSTGNEKLFF.

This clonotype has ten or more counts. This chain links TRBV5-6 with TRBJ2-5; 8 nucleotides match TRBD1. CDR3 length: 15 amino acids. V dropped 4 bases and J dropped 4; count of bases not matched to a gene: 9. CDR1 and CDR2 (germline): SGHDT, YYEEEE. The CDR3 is CASSGTDRVLETQYF. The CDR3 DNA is TGTGCCAGCAGCGGCACGGACAGGGTCCTAGAGACCCAGTACTTC.

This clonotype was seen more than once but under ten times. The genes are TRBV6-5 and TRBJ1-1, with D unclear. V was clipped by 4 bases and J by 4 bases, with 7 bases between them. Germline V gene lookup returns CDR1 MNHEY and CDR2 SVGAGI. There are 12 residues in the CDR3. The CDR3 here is CASSSTGTEAFF. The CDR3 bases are TGTGCCAGCAGTTCTACCGGCACTGAAGCTTTCTTT.

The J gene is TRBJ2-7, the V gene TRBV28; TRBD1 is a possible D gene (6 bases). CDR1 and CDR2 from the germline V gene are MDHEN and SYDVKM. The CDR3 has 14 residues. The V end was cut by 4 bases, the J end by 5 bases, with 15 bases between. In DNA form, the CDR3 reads TGTGCCAGCAGTTGGGACAAATCAATCCACGAGCAGTACTTC. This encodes CASSWDKSIHEQYF.

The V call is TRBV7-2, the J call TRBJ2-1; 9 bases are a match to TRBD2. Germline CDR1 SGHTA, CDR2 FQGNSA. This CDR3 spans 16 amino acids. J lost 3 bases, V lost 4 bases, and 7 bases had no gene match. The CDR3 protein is CASSSGLAGLYNEQFF. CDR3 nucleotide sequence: TGTGCCAGCAGCTCCGGGCTAGCGGGACTCTACAATGAGCAGTTCTTC.

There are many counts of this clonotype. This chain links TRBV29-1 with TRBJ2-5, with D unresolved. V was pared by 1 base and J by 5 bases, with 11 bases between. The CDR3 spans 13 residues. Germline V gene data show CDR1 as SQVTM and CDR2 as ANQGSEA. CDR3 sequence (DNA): TGCAGCGTTGAAGCAGGCCCCTCGGAGACCCAGTACTTC. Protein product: CSVEAGPSETQYF.

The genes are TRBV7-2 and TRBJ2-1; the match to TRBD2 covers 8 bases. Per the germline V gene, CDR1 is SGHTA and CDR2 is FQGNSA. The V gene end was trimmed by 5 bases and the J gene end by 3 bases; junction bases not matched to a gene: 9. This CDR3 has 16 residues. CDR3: CASSTQAGANYNEQFF. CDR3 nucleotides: TGTGCCAGCAGCACGCAAGCGGGGGCGAACTACAATGAGCAGTTCTTC.